This T cell receptor beta chain was observed in a study of CD8+ T cells in alopecia areata. At the level of the study: The drug, oral tofacitinib, was given to treated patients at 5 to 10 mg twice daily. The study's findings and limits: Because one nonresponder was included, the link of baseline CD8+ expansion to response is considered uncertain.

This clone came up once. Its specificity is unknown. Trimming at V came to 0 bases and at J to 4 bases, leaving 4 bases not matched to a gene. This CDR3 has 15 residues. CDR1 is MNHEY and CDR2 is SVGAGI in the germline V gene. cDNA reverse transcribed from extracted RNA served as the sequencing template. This table comes from immunoSEQ multiplex PCR, and its TCRdb copy is limited to in-frame clones, with some not included. The table records approximately 100,000 clones, around 86% of them present only once. Documented treatment: oral pan-JAK inhibitor, 5-10 mg twice daily. This receptor was identified in a human donor with alopecia areata. This chain connects TRBV6-5 to TRBJ2-3; 7 bases are a match to TRBD2. Sequencing was performed on CD8+ T cells sorted from blood, taken at roughly week 30, from a patient treated with tofacitinib. CDR3 residues: CASSYSGTNSDTQYF. CDR3 sequence (DNA): TGTGCCAGCAGTTACTCCGGGACTAACTCAGATACGCAGTATTTT.